This is a list of T cell receptor beta chains from one sample in a study of T cell changes during pregnancy in multiple sclerosis. Sequencing was performed with immunoSEQ multiplex PCR; in TCRdb, only in-frame clones are kept and a portion is missing. There are 70,000 to 95,000 clones in the sample; about 92% occur only once, and more than 2.5% lies in the top ten. The source was peripheral blood, collected in the second trimester of pregnancy. All receptors derive from a female donor with multiple sclerosis, enrolled in a pregnancy study. CDR3s include the opening cysteine and the closing phenylalanine or tryptophan. The D gene is left open where the match is weak. Rows may omit the clone size; those that give it use once, few, many or a size class.

D gene | J gene | V gene | clone size | CDR3 DNA | CDR3 protein
- | TRBJ1-1 | TRBV4-1 | - | TGCGCCAGCAGCCGAACGCCAGTCACTGAAGCTTTCTTT | CASSRTPVTEAFF
- | TRBJ2-2 | TRBV19 | - | TGTGCCAGTAGTACACGTCCCAGGGGCGGCGGGGAGCTGTTTTTT | CASSTRPRGGGELFF
- | TRBJ1-2 | TRBV6-1 | once | TGTGCCAGCAGCCAGGGGCTCTATGGCTACACCTTC | CASSQGLYGYTF
TRBD1 | TRBJ1-1 | TRBV9 | few | TGTGCCAGCAGCGGAGGACAGGGGAACACTGAAGCTTTCTTT | CASSGGQGNTEAFF
- | TRBJ2-7 | TRBV30 | - | TGTGCCTGGAGTGCCACAAGTGGCGAGCAGTACTTC | CAWSATSGEQYF
TRBD2 | TRBJ2-5 | TRBV5-4 | - | TGTGCCAGCAGCTCGGGGGGGGAGACCCAGTACTTC | CASSSGGETQYF
- | TRBJ1-5 | TRBV18 | once | TGTGCCAGCTCACCACCGGGAAAAGGGGGACAGCCCCAGCATTTT | CASSPPGKGGQPQHF
- | TRBJ1-5 | TRBV19 | - | TGTGCCAGTAGTATGACTCGGAGCAATCAGCCCCAGCATTTT | CASSMTRSNQPQHF
TRBD1 | TRBJ1-2 | TRBV15 | - | TGTGCCACCAGCAGGGGGACAGAGAGTAACTATGGCTACACCTTC | CATSRGTESNYGYTF
- | TRBJ2-1 | TRBV4-1 | - | TGCGCCAGCAGCCAAGTTGGGGAGTCCGACAATGAGCAGTTCTTC | CASSQVGESDNEQFF
TRBD2 | TRBJ2-3 | TRBV5-1 | - | TGCGCCAGCAGCTTGGTCCAGCGGGGGGGCACAGATACGCAGTATTTT | CASSLVQRGGTDTQYF
TRBD2 | TRBJ2-7 | TRBV19 | - | TGTGCCAGTAGCCCCGGGACTAGCGGCCCCTACGAGCAGTACTTC | CASSPGTSGPYEQYF
- | TRBJ2-5 | TRBV6-1 | - | TGTGCCAGCAGTGATGCCTCCGGGGGAGAGGAGACCCAGTACTTC | CASSDASGGEETQYF
- | TRBJ2-5 | TRBV6-5 | - | TGTGCCAGCATTCCCGCCGGGGAAGAGACCCAGTACTTC | CASIPAGEETQYF
- | TRBJ1-1 | TRBV7-9 | - | TGTGCCAGCAGCTTAGGGGGGGGAGGGCCTGAAGCTTTCTTT | CASSLGGGGPEAFF
- | TRBJ2-5 | TRBV18 | - | TGTGCCAGCTCACCACGGCCGTACCAAGAGACCCAGTACTTC | CASSPRPYQETQYF
- | TRBJ2-1 | TRBV5-6 | - | TGTGCCAGCAGCTTTCCCGGGGACTCCTACAATGAGCAGTTCTTC | CASSFPGDSYNEQFF
TRBD2 | TRBJ2-1 | TRBV29-1 | once | TGCAGCGTTACGTTAGCGGGGGGGCGCTACAATGAGCAGTTCTTC | CSVTLAGGRYNEQFF
TRBD1 | TRBJ1-3 | TRBV5-8 | - | TGTGCCAGCAGCTTGAGGACAGGGGGGAGAAACACCATATATTTT | CASSLRTGGRNTIYF
TRBD2 | TRBJ2-1 | TRBV19 | - | TGTGCCAGTAGTATTGGGCTAGCGGGAGGACGAGCGGATGAGCAGTTCTTC | CASSIGLAGGRADEQFF
- | TRBJ1-2 | TRBV9 | - | TGTGCCAGCTCTACCAACTATGGCTACACCTTC | CASSTNYGYTF
- | TRBJ2-7 | TRBV30 | - | TGTGCCTGGAGTGTATTCGCTTCGGCGGGGGAGCAGTACTTC | CAWSVFASAGEQYF
- | TRBJ1-1 | TRBV21-1 | few | TGTGCCAGCAGCAAAGGCCTCGGGGCTTTCTTT | CASSKGLGAFF
TRBD2 | TRBJ2-1 | TRBV27 | - | TGTGCCAGCAGTCCTTCGGGGGGGCCTCTGTCTGAGCAGTTCTTC | CASSPSGGPLSEQFF
TRBD1 | TRBJ2-1 | TRBV7-2 | - | TGTGCCAGCAGCATTACAGGGGTTGAGCAGTTCTTC | CASSITGVEQFF
TRBD1 | TRBJ1-1 | TRBV4-1 | - | TGCGCCAGCAGCCGAGGACAGGGGGTAATTGAAGCTTTCTTT | CASSRGQGVIEAFF
- | TRBJ2-7 | TRBV30 | - | TGTGCCTGGACGGAGGGGAGCTCCTACGAGCAGTACTTC | CAWTEGSSYEQYF
- | TRBJ1-1 | TRBV29-1 | - | TGCAGCGTTGAAGATCGGAGGAGCCCTGACGCTTTCTTT | CSVEDRRSPDAFF
TRBD1 | TRBJ1-1 | TRBV19 | - | TGTGCCACTAAGCCACAGGGGGGCACTGAAGCTTTCTTT | CATKPQGGTEAFF
- | TRBJ2-3 | TRBV14 | - | TGTGCCAGCAGCCAAGGGGTCAGGGGCCTCCACACAGATACGCAGTATTTT | CASSQGVRGLHTDTQYF
TRBD1 | TRBJ1-3 | TRBV6-1 | - | TGTGCCAGCAGCGAGACAGGGACTGGAAACACCATATATTTT | CASSETGTGNTIYF
- | TRBJ2-5 | TRBV11-3 | - | TGTGCCAGCAGTTTGACAGAGGCGGAGACCCAGTACTTC | CASSLTEAETQYF
- | TRBJ2-1 | TRBV5-1 | - | TGCGCCAGCAGGTCCGGGACTCACACCAATGAGCAGTTCTTC | CASRSGTHTNEQFF
- | TRBJ1-4 | TRBV6-5 | - | TGTGCCAGCAGTTACTCGACGGGACTCCCGCTCGAAAAACTGTTTTTT | CASSYSTGLPLEKLFF
- | TRBJ1-1 | TRBV14 | - | TGTGCCAGCAGCCTACTGATCACAGGTGAAGATGCGAACACTGAAGCTTTCTTT | CASSLLITGEDANTEAFF
- | TRBJ2-7 | TRBV19 | once | TGTGCCAGTAGTATCGACCGGGGAGGAGACGAGCAGTACTTC | CASSIDRGGDEQYF
TRBD2 | TRBJ2-1 | TRBV7-3 | - | TGTGCCAGCAGCTTAACAACTCGGGACTACTACAATGAGCAGTTCTTC | CASSLTTRDYYNEQFF
TRBD1 | TRBJ2-3 | TRBV18 | - | TGTGCCAGCTCACCAACAGGGGGCGTTTCATATACGCAGTATTTT | CASSPTGGVSYTQYF
TRBD2 | TRBJ2-1 | TRBV11-1 | - | TGTGCCAGCAGCTTAGCTAGCGGGGGGGCCTCGTACAATGAGCAGTTCTTC | CASSLASGGASYNEQFF
- | TRBJ1-1 | TRBV10-1 | - | TGCGCCAGCAGTGGACAAGCGAACACTGAAGCTTTCTTT | CASSGQANTEAFF
TRBD1 | TRBJ1-2 | TRBV19 | few | TGTGCCACCTCAGGGACAGATAACTATGGCTACACCTTC | CATSGTDNYGYTF
- | TRBJ2-1 | TRBV4-2 | - | TGTGCCAGCAGCCAAGACAGGTCAAATGAGCAGTTCTTC | CASSQDRSNEQFF
- | TRBJ1-1 | TRBV25-1 | once | TGTGCCAGCACTGGCGGATCTCGGGCTTTCTTT | CASTGGSRAFF
TRBD1 | TRBJ2-7 | TRBV13 | - | TGTGCCAGCAGCGCTGGGGACAGCCTCTACGAGCAGTACTTC | CASSAGDSLYEQYF
- | TRBJ1-1 | TRBV5-8 | - | TGTGCCAGCAGCTTGTACAGGAGGAACACTGAAGCTTTCTTT | CASSLYRRNTEAFF
TRBD2 | TRBJ2-1 | TRBV25-1 | - | TGTGCCAGCAGTGAATCAGGGACTAGCGTTAATGAGCAGTTCTTC | CASSESGTSVNEQFF
- | TRBJ2-7 | TRBV29-1 | few | TGCAGCGTTGAAGACCCACGGGACGAGCAGTACTTC | CSVEDPRDEQYF
- | TRBJ2-3 | TRBV2 | - | TGTGCCAGCAGGACAAGCACAGATACGCAGTATTTT | CASRTSTDTQYF
TRBD1 | TRBJ1-4 | TRBV5-1 | - | TGCGCCAGCAGCGACGACAGGGTTGGAGAAAAACTGTTTTTT | CASSDDRVGEKLFF
TRBD1 | TRBJ1-5 | TRBV10-3 | - | TGTGCCATCAGAGGACAGGAGACTAATCAGCCCCAGCATTTT | CAIRGQETNQPQHF
TRBD1 | TRBJ2-3 | TRBV5-4 | - | TGTGCCAGCAGCCTATGGGGGACAGGGGTTGTCACAGATACGCAGTATTTT | CASSLWGTGVVTDTQYF
- | TRBJ2-5 | TRBV4-1 | - | TGCGCCAGCAGCCAAGATAGTTCCCAAGAGACCCAGTACTTC | CASSQDSSQETQYF
- | TRBJ1-2 | TRBV5-1 | - | TGCGCCAGCAGCCCCCGAACGGTTATCAACGGCTACACCTTC | CASSPRTVINGYTF
- | TRBJ2-5 | TRBV7-9 | - | TGTGCCAGCAGCAGGGGGGGGGTAGAGACCCAGTACTTC | CASSRGGVETQYF
- | TRBJ2-1 | TRBV9 | - | TGTGCCAGCAGCCAGCGGTACAATGAGCAGTTCTTC | CASSQRYNEQFF
- | TRBJ1-1 | TRBV7-8 | - | TGTGCCAGCAGCCCACGGACAGATTTAAACACTGAAGCTTTCTTT | CASSPRTDLNTEAFF
TRBD2 | TRBJ2-3 | TRBV4-2 | - | TGTGCCAGCAGCACTCGGACTAGCGGGGGTGGCACAGATACGCAGTATTTT | CASSTRTSGGGTDTQYF
- | TRBJ2-7 | TRBV5-4 | - | TGTGCCAGCAGCTTGGGTAGGGGTGTCTACGAGCAGTACTTC | CASSLGRGVYEQYF
- | TRBJ2-7 | TRBV18 | - | TGTGCCAGCTCACCACTGGACAGTAGCGAGCAGTACTTC | CASSPLDSSEQYF